These 2 T cell receptor beta chains share one sample of origin, sequenced in a study of T cells after yellow fever vaccination. TCRdb independently ran MiXCR on the 5' RACE reads; one entry per CDR3 protein. The sample carries hundreds of thousands of distinct CDR3 sequences, more than 9% recorded once. This sample comprised PBMCs, obtained on the day of the yellow fever booster vaccination. These receptor sequences come from a man aged 30 to 39 who received the YFV17D yellow fever vaccine.

This chain joins TRBV12-3 or TRBV12-4 and TRBJ2-7; D not resolved. The V end lost 5 bases, the J end lost 4 bases, and 15 bases lay between the germline ends. CDR3 length: 14 amino acids. The CDR3 loop is CASSGARPQYEQYF. In nucleotides, the CDR3 is TGTGCCAGCAGTGGAGCCCGACCCCAATACGAGCAGTACTTC.

The chain uses TRBV18 and TRBJ1-5; D is unresolved. The CDR3 loop spans 13 amino acids. Germline CDR1 is KGHSH and CDR2 is LQKENI. V was cut by 1 base and J by 9 bases, with 10 bases left in between. CDR3 sequence: CASSPLSDGPQHF. CDR3 nucleotides: TGTGCCAGCTCACCACTGAGTGACGGGCCCCAGCATTTT.